A selection of T cell receptor beta chains follows, all from one sample in a study of blood T cells in healthy people across ages. TCRdb redid the calling of the 5' RACE reads with MiXCR, one entry per CDR3 protein. The table shows about 760,000 distinct CDR3 sequences, with approximately 53% occurring only once. The sample taken for sequencing was blood. Receptors originate from a man aged 40-49 years in good health. Each CDR3 is given with its conserved first and last residue. A D gene is named only where the DNA matches it firmly. Size is omitted from some rows. Given values are once, few, many or a class for expanded clones.

clone size	J gene	V gene	D gene	CDR3 protein	CDR3 DNA
NA	TRBJ1-5	TRBV28	TRBD1	CTSNRGRWVQPQHF	TGTACCAGCAACAGGGGGAGGTGGGTTCAGCCCCAGCATTTT
NA	TRBJ2-1	TRBV28	TRBD2	CASSFLAGGTISYNEQFF	TGTGCCAGCAGTTTCCTAGCGGGAGGCACTATCTCCTACAATGAGCAGTTCTTC
NA	TRBJ2-6	TRBV14	NA	CASSQDLVQGGPSGANVLTF	TGTGCCAGCAGCCAAGACTTGGTGCAGGGAGGTCCCTCTGGGGCCAACGTCCTGACTTTC
NA	TRBJ1-5	TRBV4-2	NA	CTSSKSFDQPQHF	TGTACCAGCTCAAAGTCTTTTGATCAGCCCCAGCATTTT
NA	TRBJ2-1	TRBV24-1	NA	CATSDAQPGENEQFF	TGTGCCACCAGTGATGCGCAGCCAGGGGAAAATGAGCAGTTCTTC
NA	TRBJ2-4	TRBV29-1	TRBD2	CSVNGGLNIQYF	TGCAGCGTTAACGGGGGGTTGAACATTCAGTACTTC
NA	TRBJ1-2	TRBV15	TRBD1	CATSPRQGSANYGYTF	TGTGCCACCAGCCCCAGACAGGGCTCAGCTAACTATGGCTACACCTTC
NA	TRBJ2-5	TRBV12-3/TRBV12-4	NA	CASSLAARTQETQYF	TGTGCCAGCAGTTTAGCGGCAAGGACTCAAGAGACCCAGTACTTC
NA	TRBJ1-2	TRBV12-3/TRBV12-4	NA	CASSFNVGPNYGYTF	TGTGCCAGCAGTTTTAATGTAGGGCCTAACTATGGCTACACCTTC
NA	TRBJ1-2	TRBV3-1	NA	CASSQEGVYGYTF	TGTGCCAGCAGCCAAGAGGGAGTTTATGGCTACACCTTC
NA	TRBJ2-7	TRBV14	NA	CASSQGGQYYEQYF	TGTGCCAGCAGCCAAGGCGGACAGTACTACGAGCAGTACTTC
NA	TRBJ1-2	TRBV20-1	NA	CSATDYYGYTF	TGCAGTGCTACAGACTACTATGGCTACACCTTC
NA	TRBJ2-3	TRBV4-2	NA	CASRGTMKDTQYF	TGTGCCAGCAGGGGGACGATGAAGGATACGCAGTATTTT
NA	TRBJ2-7	TRBV11-3	TRBD1	CASSLAAGTGGYEQYF	TGTGCCAGCAGCTTAGCGGCCGGGACAGGGGGATACGAGCAGTACTTC
NA	TRBJ2-7	TRBV7-3	TRBD1	CASSEPGGTGSEQYF	TGTGCCAGCAGCGAACCGGGCGGGACAGGGTCCGAGCAGTACTTC
NA	TRBJ1-5	TRBV20-1	NA	CSASGRAVDNQPQHF	TGCAGTGCTAGTGGGCGAGCAGTAGACAATCAGCCCCAGCATTTT
NA	TRBJ1-1	TRBV27	NA	CASSILLGAFYTEAFF	TGTGCCAGCAGTATCCTCCTGGGGGCGTTTTACACTGAAGCTTTCTTT
NA	TRBJ1-1	TRBV13	NA	CASSLGVGQANTEAFF	TGTGCCAGCAGCTTAGGTGTGGGTCAAGCGAACACTGAAGCTTTCTTT
few	TRBJ1-5	TRBV4-1	TRBD1	CASSQGQGTSNQPQHF	TGCGCCAGCAGCCAAGGACAGGGGACGAGCAATCAGCCCCAGCATTTT
NA	TRBJ2-5	TRBV20-1	NA	CSATGNQETQYF	TGCAGTGCTACAGGGAATCAAGAGACCCAGTACTTC
few	TRBJ2-7	TRBV2	TRBD1	CASTSGQGVYEQYF	TGTGCCAGCACCTCGGGACAGGGGGTCTACGAGCAGTACTTC
few	TRBJ2-5	TRBV20-1	TRBD1	CSRTGFGETQYF	TGCAGTCGGACAGGGTTCGGTGAGACCCAGTACTTC
once	TRBJ1-2	TRBV3-1	TRBD1	CASSQARTGNYGYTF	TGTGCCAGCAGCCAAGCCCGGACAGGGAACTATGGCTACACCTTC
NA	TRBJ2-3	TRBV5-1	NA	CASSAGSTDTQYF	TGTGCCAGCAGTGCTGGCAGCACAGATACGCAGTATTTT
NA	TRBJ2-4	TRBV4-3	NA	CASSLDVRTNIQYF	TGCGCCAGCAGCCTTGACGTAAGGACTAACATTCAGTACTTC